One TCR beta chain is described in this entry. Its antigen remains undetermined. The input lacks base qualities; no much larger clone sits a single base away. Reading from cysteine to phenylalanine, the CDR3 counts 14 amino acids. Only the CDR3 portion is preserved as DNA: 42 bases, with reading frame beginning at the first base. V loses 5 bases at its end and J loses 8 bases; junction bases beyond the gene matches: 6. CDR1 and CDR2 are drawn from the germline V gene: MGHDK, SYGVNS. TCRbeta CDR3 regions were amplified from genomic DNA by means of the immunoSEQ Assay, a bias-controlled multiplex PCR. Regarding the original processing steps: The number of nucleated cells in each sample was estimated by amplification of reference gene primers within the assay. To quantify the absolute abundance of each unique TCRbeta CDR3 rearrangement, sequence reads were collapsed and filtered. For each sample, productive Simpson clonality was calculated as the square root of Simpson's diversity index across productive rearrangements. TCRdb holds this immuneACCESS table with in-frame rearrangements only. Some clones are missing; in checked studies, unresolved V genes explain under half, and the rest has no known cause. V, J and clone size are taken as reported in that table, and D and trimming were inferred from the DNA itself. The sample contains 400,000 to 550,000 clones, around nine tenths of them found a single time. Roughly 1.9% of the sample comes from the top ten.

In the prospective study, participants were roughly 18 to 100 years old, resided in 24 geographic areas of the United States, and were enrolled through a virtual design. Cohort assignment in the prospective study relied on participant-reported clinical history from a screening survey and a study questionnaire. In the prospective study, mobile phlebotomists collected whole blood, serum and a nasopharyngeal or oropharyngeal swab from each participant. Participants in the prospective study had the option to provide additional blood draws and questionnaires over an approximately two-month period. Blood samples from the prospective study were shipped frozen or at room temperature prior to DNA extraction. The sample is drawn from a study of blood T cell repertoires in COVID-19 (TCRdb year 2020). A note on the overall study: The collaborator samples originated in the United States, Italy and Spain and spanned the acute and convalescent phases of COVID-19. The material from the prospective study consisted of cDNA or gDNA derived from T cells, B-cell-depleted T cells, or PBMCs. Deeply sampled blood TCRbeta repertoires from subjects exposed to, actively infected with, or recovered from COVID-19 were included in the dataset. The repertoires were released in a freely available public database meant as a resource for research on the immune response to SARS-CoV-2. The samples were drawn from the first 160 participants of the ongoing ImmuneRACE study and from 1,254 subjects provided by 6 global collaborators. Sample metadata almost always included a de-identified subject ID, COVID-19 status, age in years and sex. Where available, HLA class I and class II types were taken from metadata supplied by the sample provider and were not determined by assay-based typing.

Results and caveats for the whole study, not just this receptor: The amount of clinical and demographic metadata varied by source and participant and was provided uncurated.

The TCR sequence derives from a woman younger than 35 with acute COVID-19. Sequences were obtained from PBMCs or T cells enriched from blood (not recorded which). This receptor chain uses TRBV25-1 and TRBJ2-1; the central 10 bases match TRBD2. This receptor carries the CDR3 CASSRTSGGDEQFF. The bases are TGTGCCAGCAGTCGGACTAGCGGAGGGGATGAGCAGTTCTTC. With the portions outside the CDR3 filled from the reference TRBV25-1 and TRBJ2-1 genes, the complete variable region becomes EADIYQTPRYLVIGTGKKITLECSQTMGHDKMYWYQQDPGMELHLIHYSYGVNSTEKGDLSSESTVSRIRTEHFPLTLESARPSHTSQYLCASSRTSGGDEQFFGPGTRLTVL.